This T cell receptor (beta chain) emerged from a study of T-cell reconstitution after alpha-beta-depleted transplantation in children. The study, taken as a whole, reports: T cells produced anew were the main source of T-cell counts and diversity one year after transplant.

Only a few counts were recorded for this clonotype. What it recognizes is unknown. Unique molecular identifiers tagged the TCRbeta library. Via MiXCR, TCRdb re-called the PCR reads, giving one row per CDR3 protein. This table has around 580,000 distinct CDR3 sequences, roughly a quarter appearing once. The germline V gene has CDR1 SGHRS and CDR2 YFSETQ. With 1 base removed from V and 8 bases from J, the gap between germline ends came to 15 bases. This CDR3 spans 15 amino acids. The clonotype originates from a boy under two years old with Wiskott-Aldrich syndrome, due to receive a stem cell transplant. The J gene is TRBJ1-4, the V gene TRBV5-1, with a weak D call TRBD1 (5 bases). This material consisted of PBMCs, taken before TCRalphabeta/CD19-depleted stem cell transplant. CDR3 bases: TGCGCCAGCAGCTTGCCGGCAGGGAGGGAAGAAAAACTGTTTTTT. Amino acids: CASSLPAGREEKLFF.